Each of the 8 T cell receptor beta chains below was sequenced from the same sample in a study of shared clonotypes between healthy human individuals (dated by TCRdb to 2019 to 2021). Receptors were amplified or captured by the immunoSEQ multiplex PCR assay. The source is immuneACCESS, and TCRdb retained only in-frame sequences with V and J called. Part of the clones is not carried over; for the studies checked, unresolved V genes explain less than half of this, and the remainder is unexplained. A total of about 1 million clones appear in this sample, roughly 70% of them only once. The ten largest make up 1.5% of the sample. Input material: memory CD4+ T cells sorted from blood. The meaning of the sample's cell subset or site label: CD45RA-negative fraction. The origin of the receptors is a man between 18 and 29 years old in good health.

This chain joins TRBV5-4 and TRBJ2-1; D possibly corresponds to TRBD2 (6 bases). CDR1 and CDR2 from the germline V gene are SGHNT and YYREEE (reference sequence). CDR3 length: 15 residues. The V end was cut by 4 bases, the J end by 2 bases, with 13 bases between. The CDR3 reads CASSGGTEPYNEQFF. CDR3 bases: TGTGCCAGCAGCGGAGGGACGGAGCCCTACAATGAGCAGTTCTTC.

The V gene is TRBV7-9, the J gene TRBJ2-1; the D gene could be TRBD1 or TRBD2 (5 bases each). Germline V gene sequence: CDR1 SEHNR, CDR2 FQNEAQ (reference sequence). V shed 1 base and J shed 6 bases, with 16 bases lying between them. The CDR3 extends over 16 amino acids. CDR3 region: CASSLGSGTAGNEQFF. The CDR3 nucleotides are TGTGCCAGCAGCTTAGGGTCGGGGACGGCCGGCAATGAGCAGTTCTTC.

V usage is TRBV14 and J usage is TRBJ1-6; 7 bases fit TRBD1. J was trimmed by 7 bases and V by 4 bases; bases with no gene match: 4. CDR1 is SGHDN and CDR2 is FVKESK in the germline V gene. The CDR3 runs to 14 residues. CDR3 region: CASSLQGSNSPLHF. For the CDR3, the DNA is TGTGCCAGCAGCCTACAGGGGTCGAATTCACCCCTCCACTTT.

This clone was seen only a few times. This rearrangement joins TRBV6-4 to TRBJ1-1; D is undetermined. V lost 7 bases to trimming and J lost 1 base, with 10 bases between them. The CDR3 runs 13 residues. Germline V gene lookup returns CDR1 MRHNA and CDR2 SNTAGT. As DNA, the CDR3 is TGTGCCAGCACTTACAGCCAGAACACTGAAGCTTTCTTT. Translated: CASTYSQNTEAFF.

In its sample, this clone was seen a few times. DNA of the CDR3: TGTGCCAGCAGCTTAAGGGGGGGCGCCTACACCGGGGAGCTGTTTTTT. Protein: CASSLRGGAYTGELFF. The rearrangement uses TRBV7-2 and TRBJ2-2; D is possibly TRBD2 (7 bases). Germline assignment: CDR1 SGHTA and CDR2 FQGNSA. V shed 2 bases and J shed 3 bases, with 13 bases lying between them. This CDR3 region has 16 residues. Supplemented by reference TRBV7-2 and TRBJ2-2, the full variable domain reads GAGVSQSPSNKVTEKGKDVELRCDPISGHTALYWYRQSLGQGLEFLIYFQGNSAPDKSGLPSDRFSAERTGGSVSTLTIQRTQQEDSAVYLCASSLRGGAYTGELFFGEGSRLTVL.

This chain connects TRBV5-1 to TRBJ2-2; 8 positions agree with TRBD1. Germline values: CDR1 SGHRS, CDR2 YFSETQ. Germline trimming cut 3 bases from V and 7 bases from J; bases unmatched to any gene: 5. This CDR3 is built from 14 residues. The CDR3 nucleotides read TGCGCCAGCAGCTCGGGACAGGCTGTCGGGGAGCTGTTTTTT. Protein: CASSSGQAVGELFF.

The chain employs TRBV9 and TRBJ2-7, with 7 bases lining up with TRBD1. Trimming cost V 4 bases and J 2 bases; bases outside gene matches: 9. Germline V gives CDR1 SGDLS, CDR2 YYNGEE. CDR3 size: 15 residues. This chain's CDR3 is CASSIGQESPYEQYF. The CDR3 coding sequence is TGTGCCAGCAGCATTGGACAGGAGTCCCCCTACGAGCAGTACTTC.

This clone was detected once. In nucleotides, the CDR3 is TGCGCCAGCAGCTTGATGGGCCTACGCAGTCAAGATGAGCAGTTCTTC. It is translated as CASSLMGLRSQDEQFF. The chain joins TRBV5-1 to TRBJ2-1; D not resolved. This CDR3 spans 16 amino acids. The V and J ends lost 1 base and 8 bases respectively, with 19 bases between them. Germline CDR1 SGHRS, CDR2 YFSETQ. The whole variable domain, filled in from reference TRBV5-1 and TRBJ2-1, reads KAGVTQTPRYLIKTRGQQVTLSCSPISGHRSVSWYQQTPGQGLQFLFEYFSETQRNKGNFPGRFSGRQFSNSRSEMNVSTLELGDSALYLCASSLMGLRSQDEQFFGPGTRLTVL.